This T cell receptor (beta chain) appears in the sequencing data of a study of PD-1 blockade in classical Hodgkin lymphoma. This CDR3 is built from 13 residues. Germline V gene sequence: CDR1 MNHEY, CDR2 SVGAGI. Trimming left V 8 bases short and J 0 bases short, with 10 bases between. Clones were sequenced by immunoSEQ multiplex PCR, and TCRdb holds only the in-frame ones, with some missing. The data contain around 50,000 clones, about 75% of them singletons. Time point here: cycle 4 day 1 (C4D1), after more than five weeks of nivolumab. All the patients suffered relapse after autologous stem cell transplantation, and brentuximab vedotin exposure differed. General study findings and limits: Newly diagnosed patients were reported to start with lower TCR diversity than healthy donors. The origin of the repertoire differences remains undefined, with disease activity or prior therapy as possible causes. It was among complete responders that baseline diversity resembled that of newly diagnosed patients.

A note on this clone: Its specificity is unknown.

The sequence was collected from a human donor with classical Hodgkin lymphoma. The input for sequencing was peripheral blood mononuclear cells (PBMCs), taken before the fourth cycle of nivolumab. The chain recombines TRBV6-5 with TRBJ1-1, with D unresolved. The CDR3 bases are TGTGCCAGCTTTTGGGGAATGAACACTGAAGCTTTCTTT. Translating gives CASFWGMNTEAFF.